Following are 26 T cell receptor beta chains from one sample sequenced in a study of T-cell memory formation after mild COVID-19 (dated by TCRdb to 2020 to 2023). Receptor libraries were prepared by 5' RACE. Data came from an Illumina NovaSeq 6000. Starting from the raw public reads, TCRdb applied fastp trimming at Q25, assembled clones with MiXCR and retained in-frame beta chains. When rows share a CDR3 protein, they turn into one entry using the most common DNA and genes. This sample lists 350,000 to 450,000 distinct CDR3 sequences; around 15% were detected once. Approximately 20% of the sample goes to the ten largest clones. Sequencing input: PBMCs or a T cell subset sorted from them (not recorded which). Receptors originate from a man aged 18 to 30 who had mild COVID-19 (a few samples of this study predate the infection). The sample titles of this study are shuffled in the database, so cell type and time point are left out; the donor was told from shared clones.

The CDR3 sequence is CSARDLPGVYGYTF. CDR3 nucleotides: TGCAGTGCTAGAGATCTTCCAGGGGTCTATGGCTACACCTTC. The rearrangement links TRBV20-1 to TRBJ1-2, with D maybe TRBD1 (6 bases). CDR3 length: 14 amino acids. The V end was cut by 0 bases, the J end by 4 bases, with 12 bases between. Germline V CDR1 and CDR2: DFQATT, SNEGSKA (reference sequence).

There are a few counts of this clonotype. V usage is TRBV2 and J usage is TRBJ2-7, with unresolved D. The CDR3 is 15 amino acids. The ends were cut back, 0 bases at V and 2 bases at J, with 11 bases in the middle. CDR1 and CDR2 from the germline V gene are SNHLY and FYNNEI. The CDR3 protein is CASSEAAAGTYEQYF. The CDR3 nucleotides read TGTGCCAGCAGTGAAGCGGCAGCAGGAACCTACGAGCAGTACTTC.

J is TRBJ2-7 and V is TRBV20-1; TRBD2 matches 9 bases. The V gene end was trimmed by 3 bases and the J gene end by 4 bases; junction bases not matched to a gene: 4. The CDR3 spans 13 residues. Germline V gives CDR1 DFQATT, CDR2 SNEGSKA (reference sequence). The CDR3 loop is CSARIAGAYEQYF. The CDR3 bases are TGCAGTGCTAGGATAGCGGGGGCGTACGAGCAGTACTTC.

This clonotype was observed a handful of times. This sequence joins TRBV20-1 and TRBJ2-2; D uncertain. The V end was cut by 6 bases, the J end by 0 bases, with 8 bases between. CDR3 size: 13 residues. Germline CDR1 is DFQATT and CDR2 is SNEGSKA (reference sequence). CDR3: CSAPSPNTGELFF. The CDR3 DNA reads TGCAGTGCACCCTCACCGAACACCGGGGAGCTGTTTTTT.

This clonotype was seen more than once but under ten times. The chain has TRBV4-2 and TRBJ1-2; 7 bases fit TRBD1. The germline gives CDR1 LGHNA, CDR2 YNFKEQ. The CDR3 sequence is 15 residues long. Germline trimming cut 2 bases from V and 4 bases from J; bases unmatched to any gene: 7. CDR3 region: CASSQPLRTGYGYTF. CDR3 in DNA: TGTGCCAGCAGCCAACCCCTGCGGACAGGCTATGGCTACACCTTC.

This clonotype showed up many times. The DNA for the CDR3 is TGTGCCAGCAGCCGGACTAGCGGGGGGGCCGGCACCTACAATGAGCAGTTCTTC. This sequence encodes CASSRTSGGAGTYNEQFF. The V and J genes are TRBV11-2 and TRBJ2-1; 15 bases align to TRBD2. The CDR3 extends over 18 amino acids. V lost 5 bases and J lost 2; bases outside the gene matches: 7. Germline assignment: CDR1 SGHAT and CDR2 FQNNGV.

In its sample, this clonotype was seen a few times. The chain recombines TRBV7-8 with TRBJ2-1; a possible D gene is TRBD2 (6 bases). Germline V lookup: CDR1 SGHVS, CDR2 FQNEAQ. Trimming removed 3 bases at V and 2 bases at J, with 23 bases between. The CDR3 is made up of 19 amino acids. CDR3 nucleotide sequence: TGTGCCAGCAGCTTCTCGGGTTCTAGCGTAACATTACCCTACAATGAGCAGTTCTTC. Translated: CASSFSGSSVTLPYNEQFF.

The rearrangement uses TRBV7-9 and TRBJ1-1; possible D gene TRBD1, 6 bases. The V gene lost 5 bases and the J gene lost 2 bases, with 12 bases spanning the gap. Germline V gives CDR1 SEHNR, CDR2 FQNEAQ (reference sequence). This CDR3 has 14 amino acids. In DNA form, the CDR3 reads TGTGCCAGCAGCCAATGGACAGCAAACACTGAAGCTTTCTTT. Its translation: CASSQWTANTEAFF.

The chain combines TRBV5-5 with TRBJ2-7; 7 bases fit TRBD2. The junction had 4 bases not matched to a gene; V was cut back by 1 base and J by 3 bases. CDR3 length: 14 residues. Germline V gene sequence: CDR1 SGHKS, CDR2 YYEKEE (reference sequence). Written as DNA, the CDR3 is TGTGCCAGCAGCTTGCGGGACTACAACTACGAGCAGTACGTC. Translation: CASSLRDYNYEQYV.

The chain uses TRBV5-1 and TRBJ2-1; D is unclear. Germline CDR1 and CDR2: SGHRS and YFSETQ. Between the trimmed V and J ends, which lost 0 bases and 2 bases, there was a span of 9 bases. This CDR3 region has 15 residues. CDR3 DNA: TGCGCCAGCAGCTTGGTATTGGGTGCCTACAATGAGCAGTTCTTC. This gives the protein CASSLVLGAYNEQFF.

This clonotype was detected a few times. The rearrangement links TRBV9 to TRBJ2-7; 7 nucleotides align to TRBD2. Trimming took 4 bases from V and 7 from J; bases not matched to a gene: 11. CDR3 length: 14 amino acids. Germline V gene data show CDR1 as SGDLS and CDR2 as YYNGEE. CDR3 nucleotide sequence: TGTGCCAGCAGCCCGGGACTAACTTCGCGGGAGCAGTACTTC. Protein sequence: CASSPGLTSREQYF.

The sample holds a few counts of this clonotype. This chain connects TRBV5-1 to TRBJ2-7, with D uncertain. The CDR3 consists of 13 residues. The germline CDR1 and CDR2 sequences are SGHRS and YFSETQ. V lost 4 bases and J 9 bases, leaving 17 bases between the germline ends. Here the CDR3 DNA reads TGCGCCAGCAGCCTCGGACGATCCTGGGGGCAGTACTTC. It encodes CASSLGRSWGQYF.

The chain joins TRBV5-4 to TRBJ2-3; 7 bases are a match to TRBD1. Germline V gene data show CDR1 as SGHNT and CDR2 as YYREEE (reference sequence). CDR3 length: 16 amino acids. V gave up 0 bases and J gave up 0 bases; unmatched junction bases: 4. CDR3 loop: CASSLEGAPSTDTQYF. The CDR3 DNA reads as TGTGCCAGCAGCTTGGAGGGGGCCCCTAGCACAGATACGCAGTATTTT.

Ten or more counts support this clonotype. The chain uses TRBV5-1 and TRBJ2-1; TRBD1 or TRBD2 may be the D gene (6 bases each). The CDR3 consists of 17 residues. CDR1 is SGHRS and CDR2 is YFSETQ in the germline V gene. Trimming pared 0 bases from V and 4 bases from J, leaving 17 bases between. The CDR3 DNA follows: TGCGCCAGCAGCTTGGCCAAAGGAGGGGGAGATTACAATGAGCAGTTCTTC. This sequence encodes CASSLAKGGGDYNEQFF. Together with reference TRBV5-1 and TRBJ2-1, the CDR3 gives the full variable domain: KAGVTQTPRYLIKTRGQQVTLSCSPISGHRSVSWYQQTPGQGLQFLFEYFSETQRNKGNFPGRFSGRQFSNSRSEMNVSTLELGDSALYLCASSLAKGGGDYNEQFFGPGTRLTVL.

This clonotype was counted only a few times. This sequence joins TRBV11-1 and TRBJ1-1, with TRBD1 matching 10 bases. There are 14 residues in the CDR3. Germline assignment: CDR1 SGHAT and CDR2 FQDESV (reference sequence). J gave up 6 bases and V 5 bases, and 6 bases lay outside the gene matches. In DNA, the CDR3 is TGTGCCAGCAGCCTGACAGGGGGCAGGGCTGAAGCTTTCTTT. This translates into CASSLTGGRAEAFF.

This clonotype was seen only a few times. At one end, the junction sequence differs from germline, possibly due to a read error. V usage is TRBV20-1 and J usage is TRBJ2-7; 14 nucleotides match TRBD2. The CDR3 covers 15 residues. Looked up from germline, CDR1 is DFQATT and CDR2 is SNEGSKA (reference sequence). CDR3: CSAVGLAGGSSEQYF. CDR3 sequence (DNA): TGCAGTGCCGTCGGACTAGCGGGGGGCTCCTCCGAGCAGTACTTC.

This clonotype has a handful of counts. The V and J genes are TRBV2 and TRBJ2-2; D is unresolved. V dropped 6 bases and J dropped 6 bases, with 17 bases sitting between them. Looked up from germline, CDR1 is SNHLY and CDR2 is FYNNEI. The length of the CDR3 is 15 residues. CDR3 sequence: CASSVAVSGPGELFF. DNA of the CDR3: TGTGCCAGCAGCGTAGCCGTAAGTGGACCCGGGGAGCTGTTTTTT. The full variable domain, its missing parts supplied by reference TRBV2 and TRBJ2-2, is EPEVTQTPSHQVTQMGQEVILRCVPISNHLYFYWYRQILGQKVEFLVSFYNNEISEKSEIFDDQFSVERPDGSNFTLKIRSTKLEDSAMYFCASSVAVSGPGELFFGEGSRLTVL.

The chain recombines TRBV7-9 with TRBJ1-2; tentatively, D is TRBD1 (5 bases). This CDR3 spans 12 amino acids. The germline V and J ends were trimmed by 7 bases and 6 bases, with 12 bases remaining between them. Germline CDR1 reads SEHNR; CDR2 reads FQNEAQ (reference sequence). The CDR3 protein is CASNLGGDGYTF. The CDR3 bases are TGTGCCAGCAACTTGGGGGGGGATGGCTACACCTTC.

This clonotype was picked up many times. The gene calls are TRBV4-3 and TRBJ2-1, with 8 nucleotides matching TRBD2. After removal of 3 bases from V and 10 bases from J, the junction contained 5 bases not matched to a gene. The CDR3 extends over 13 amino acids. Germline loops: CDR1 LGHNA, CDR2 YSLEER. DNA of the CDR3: TGCGCCAGCAGCCAGGTTAGCGGGGAAGAGCAGTTCTTC. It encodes CASSQVSGEEQFF.

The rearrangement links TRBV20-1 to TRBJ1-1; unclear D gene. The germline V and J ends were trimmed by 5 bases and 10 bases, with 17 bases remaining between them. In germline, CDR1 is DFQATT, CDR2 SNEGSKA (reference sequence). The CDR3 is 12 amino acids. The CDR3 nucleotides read TGCAGTGCTCATGGCTCCCTCCAAGGAGCTTTCTTT. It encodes CSAHGSLQGAFF.

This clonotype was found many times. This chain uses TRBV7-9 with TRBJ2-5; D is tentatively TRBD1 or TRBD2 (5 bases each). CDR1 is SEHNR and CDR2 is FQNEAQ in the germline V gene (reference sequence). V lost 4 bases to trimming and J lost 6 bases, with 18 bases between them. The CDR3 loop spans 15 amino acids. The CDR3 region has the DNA TGTGCCAGCAGCTCCACCGGGACCCCAGCGAAGACCCAGTACTTC. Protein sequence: CASSSTGTPAKTQYF.

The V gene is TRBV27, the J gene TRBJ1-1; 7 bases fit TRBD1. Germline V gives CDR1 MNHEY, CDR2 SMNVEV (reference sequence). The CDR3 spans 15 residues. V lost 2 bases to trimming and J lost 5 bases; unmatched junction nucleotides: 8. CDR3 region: CASSLTGDEGTEAFF. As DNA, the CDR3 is TGTGCCAGCAGTTTAACAGGGGACGAGGGGACTGAAGCTTTCTTT.

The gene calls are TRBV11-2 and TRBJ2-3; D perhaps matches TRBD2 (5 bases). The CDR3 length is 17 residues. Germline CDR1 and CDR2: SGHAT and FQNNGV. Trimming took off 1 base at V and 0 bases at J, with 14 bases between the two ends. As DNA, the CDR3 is TGTGCCAGCAGCTTAGGGTCGGTCGGAGGTAGCACAGATACGCAGTATTTT. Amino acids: CASSLGSVGGSTDTQYF.

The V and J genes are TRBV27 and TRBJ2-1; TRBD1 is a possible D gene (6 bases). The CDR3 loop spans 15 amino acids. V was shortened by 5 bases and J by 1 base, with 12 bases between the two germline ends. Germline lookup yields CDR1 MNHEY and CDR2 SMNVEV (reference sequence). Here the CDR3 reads CASSIGQFSYNEQFF. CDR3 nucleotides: TGTGCCAGCAGTATCGGACAGTTTTCCTACAATGAGCAGTTCTTC.

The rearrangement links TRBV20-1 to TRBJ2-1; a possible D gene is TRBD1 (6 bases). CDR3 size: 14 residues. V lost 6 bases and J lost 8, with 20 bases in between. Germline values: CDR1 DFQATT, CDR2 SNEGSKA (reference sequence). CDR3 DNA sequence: TGCAGTGCCCCCCCCGGACAGATTGGCGATGAGCAGTTCTTC. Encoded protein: CSAPPGQIGDEQFF.

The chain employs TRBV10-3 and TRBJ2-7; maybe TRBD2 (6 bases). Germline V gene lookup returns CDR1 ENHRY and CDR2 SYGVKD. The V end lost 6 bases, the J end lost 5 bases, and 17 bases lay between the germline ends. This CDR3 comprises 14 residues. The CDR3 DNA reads TGTGCCATCAGCGACCTGGGACTTATGGACGAGCAGTACTTC. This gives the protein CAISDLGLMDEQYF.